The 4 T cell receptor beta chains below come from one sample, sequenced in a study of cytomegalovirus exposure and HLA in healthy donors. With 60 Vbeta and 13 Jbeta primers, the PCR was carried out. Repertoires were generated with immunoSEQ multiplex PCR, while TCRdb's copy carries only in-frame clones and drops some. Of roughly 120,000 clones in the sample, 65% to 75% were seen once. Sequenced input: PBMCs. These receptors all stem from a man aged 25 to 40 in good health and CMV-seropositive.

This clone was counted a single time. This rearrangement joins TRBV5-1 to TRBJ2-7; TRBD2 matches at 11 bases. V shed 0 bases, J shed 1 base, and the junction held 3 bases outside the gene matches. The germline V gene encodes CDR1 SGHRS and CDR2 YFSETQ. CDR3 length equals 16 residues. The CDR3 region has the DNA TGCGCCAGCAGCTTGGCCGGGACTAGCGGATCCTACGAGCAGTACTTC. The encoded protein is CASSLAGTSGSYEQYF.

This chain links TRBV5-8 with TRBJ1-1, with a tentative D call TRBD1 (5 bases). This CDR3 is built from 16 residues. V lost 4 bases and J 3 bases, leaving 19 bases between the germline ends. The germline V gene encodes CDR1 SGHTS and CDR2 YDEGEE. The CDR3 protein is CASSPVGTRVDTEAFF. The DNA for the CDR3 is TGTGCCAGCAGCCCGGTCGGGACTCGGGTGGACACTGAAGCTTTCTTT.

The chain couples TRBV11-2 to TRBJ2-3; D gene uncertain. The V and J ends lost 3 bases and 0 bases respectively, with 16 bases between them. Germline-derived CDR1 and CDR2 are SGHAT and FQNNGV. CDR3 size: 17 residues. The CDR3 nucleotides read TGTGCCAGCAGCTTTTACCCCGGGTCCTCTAGCACAGATACGCAGTATTTT. This translates into CASSFYPGSSSTDTQYF.

The rearrangement joins TRBV2 to TRBJ2-7; 9 bases are a match to TRBD2. The V and J ends lost 6 bases and 6 bases, in that order; junction bases with no gene match: 12. The CDR3 is made up of 15 amino acids. The germline gives CDR1 SNHLY, CDR2 FYNNEI. CDR3 amino acids: CASSPWSASGAEQYF. The CDR3, as DNA: TGTGCCAGCAGCCCCTGGTCGGCTAGCGGGGCCGAGCAGTACTTC.